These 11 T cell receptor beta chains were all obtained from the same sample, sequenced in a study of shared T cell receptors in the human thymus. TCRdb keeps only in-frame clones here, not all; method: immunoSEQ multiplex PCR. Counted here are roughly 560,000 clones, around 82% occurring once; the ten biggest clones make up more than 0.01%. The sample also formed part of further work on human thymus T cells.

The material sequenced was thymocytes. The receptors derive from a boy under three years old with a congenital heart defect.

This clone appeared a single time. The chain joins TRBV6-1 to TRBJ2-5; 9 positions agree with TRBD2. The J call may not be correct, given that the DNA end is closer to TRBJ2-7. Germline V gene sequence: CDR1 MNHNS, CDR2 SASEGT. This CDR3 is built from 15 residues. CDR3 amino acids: CASSEEIAGAYEQYF. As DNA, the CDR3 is TGTGCCAGCAGTGAAGAGATAGCGGGAGCCTACGAGCAGTACTTC.

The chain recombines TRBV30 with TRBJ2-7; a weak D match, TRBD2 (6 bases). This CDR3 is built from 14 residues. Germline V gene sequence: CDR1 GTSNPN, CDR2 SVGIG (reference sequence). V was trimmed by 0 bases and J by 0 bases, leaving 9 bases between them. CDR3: CAWSVLASSYEQYF. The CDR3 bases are TGTGCCTGGAGTGTGCTAGCGAGCTCCTACGAGCAGTACTTC.

DNA of the CDR3: TGTGCCAGCAGCCAACCCAGCGGGAGGGCGAATGAGCAGTTCTTC. Its translation: CASSQPSGRANEQFF. This chain uses TRBV4-2 with TRBJ2-1, with 10 bases lining up with TRBD2. Germline CDR1 is LGHNA and CDR2 is YNFKEQ. This CDR3 is 15 amino acids long. Trimming at V came to 2 bases and at J to 7 bases, leaving 5 bases not matched to a gene.

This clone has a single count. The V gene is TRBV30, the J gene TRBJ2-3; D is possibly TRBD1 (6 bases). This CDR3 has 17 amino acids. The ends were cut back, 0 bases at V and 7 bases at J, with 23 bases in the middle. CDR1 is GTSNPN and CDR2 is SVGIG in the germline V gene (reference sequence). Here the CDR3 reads CAWSVLWGLRSGYTQYF. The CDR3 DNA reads TGTGCCTGGAGTGTACTGTGGGGGCTGAGGAGCGGTTATACGCAGTATTTT.

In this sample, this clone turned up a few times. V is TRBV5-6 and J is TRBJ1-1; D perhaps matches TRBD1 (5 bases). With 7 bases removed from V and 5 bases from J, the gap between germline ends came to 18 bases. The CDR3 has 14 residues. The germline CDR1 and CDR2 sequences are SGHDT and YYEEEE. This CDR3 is CASEAGQGKTEAFF. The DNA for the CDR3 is TGTGCCAGCGAGGCGGGGCAGGGAAAGACTGAAGCTTTCTTT.

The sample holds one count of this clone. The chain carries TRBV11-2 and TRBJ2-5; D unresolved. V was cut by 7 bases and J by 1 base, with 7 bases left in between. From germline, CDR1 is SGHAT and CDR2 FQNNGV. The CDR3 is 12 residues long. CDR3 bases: TGTGCCAGCAACGGCGGCCAAGAGACCCAGTACTTC. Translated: CASNGGQETQYF. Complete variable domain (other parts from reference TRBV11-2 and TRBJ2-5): EAGVAQSPRYKIIEKRQSVAFWCNPISGHATLYWYQQILGQGPKLLIQFQNNGVVDDSQLPKDRFSAERLKGVDSTLKIQPAKLEDSAVYLCASNGGQETQYFGPGTRLLVL.

CDR3 in amino acids: CARSWTGTYEQYF. In nucleotides, the CDR3 is TGTGCCAGAAGCTGGACCGGGACTTACGAGCAGTACTTC. This rearrangement joins TRBV5-3 to TRBJ2-7; a possible D gene is TRBD2 (6 bases). TRBV5-3 belongs to the ORF category, with a function that is uncertain. The CDR3 spans 13 residues. Trimming took 3 bases from V and 4 from J, leaving 11 bases between them.

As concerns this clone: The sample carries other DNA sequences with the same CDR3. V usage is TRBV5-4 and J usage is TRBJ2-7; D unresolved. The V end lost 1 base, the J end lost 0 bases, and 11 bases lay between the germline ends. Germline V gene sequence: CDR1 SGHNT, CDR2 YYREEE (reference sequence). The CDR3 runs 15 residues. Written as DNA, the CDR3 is TGTGCCAGCAGCTTGCGAGCAGGCCCCTCCTACGAGCAGTACTTC. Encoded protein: CASSLRAGPSYEQYF.

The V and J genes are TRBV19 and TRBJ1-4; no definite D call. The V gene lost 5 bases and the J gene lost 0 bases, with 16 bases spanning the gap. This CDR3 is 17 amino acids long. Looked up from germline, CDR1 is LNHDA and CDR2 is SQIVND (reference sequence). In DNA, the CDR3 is TGTGCCAGTAGTCCCCGAGGACCGAGGGCAACTAATGAAAAACTGTTTTTT. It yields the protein CASSPRGPRATNEKLFF.

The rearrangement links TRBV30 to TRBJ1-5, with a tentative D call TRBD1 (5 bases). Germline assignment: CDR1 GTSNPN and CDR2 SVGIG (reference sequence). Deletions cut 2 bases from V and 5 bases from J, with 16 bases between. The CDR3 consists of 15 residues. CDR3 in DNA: TGTGCCTGGAGTCCCATCGGCAGGGATTATCAGCCCCAGCATTTT. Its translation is CAWSPIGRDYQPQHF.

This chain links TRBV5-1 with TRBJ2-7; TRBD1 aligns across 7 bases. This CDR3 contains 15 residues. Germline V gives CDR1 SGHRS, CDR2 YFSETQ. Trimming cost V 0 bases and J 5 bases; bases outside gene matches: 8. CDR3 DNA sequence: TGCGCCAGCAGCTTGGGAGGGGGCCTTGCCAACGAGCAGTACTTC. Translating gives CASSLGGGLANEQYF.